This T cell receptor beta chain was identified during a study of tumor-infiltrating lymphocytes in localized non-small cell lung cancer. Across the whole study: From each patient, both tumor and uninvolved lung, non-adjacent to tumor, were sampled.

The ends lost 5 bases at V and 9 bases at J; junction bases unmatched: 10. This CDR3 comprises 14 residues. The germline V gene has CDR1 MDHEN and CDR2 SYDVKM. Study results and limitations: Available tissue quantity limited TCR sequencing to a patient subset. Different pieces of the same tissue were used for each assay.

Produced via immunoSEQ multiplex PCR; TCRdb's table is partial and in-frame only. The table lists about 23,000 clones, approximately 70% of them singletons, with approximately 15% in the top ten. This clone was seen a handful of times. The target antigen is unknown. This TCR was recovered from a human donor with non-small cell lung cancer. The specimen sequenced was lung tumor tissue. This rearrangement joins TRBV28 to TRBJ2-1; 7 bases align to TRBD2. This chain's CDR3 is CASSPRTRVGEQFF. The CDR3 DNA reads TGTGCCAGCAGTCCCCGGACTAGAGTGGGTGAGCAGTTCTTC.